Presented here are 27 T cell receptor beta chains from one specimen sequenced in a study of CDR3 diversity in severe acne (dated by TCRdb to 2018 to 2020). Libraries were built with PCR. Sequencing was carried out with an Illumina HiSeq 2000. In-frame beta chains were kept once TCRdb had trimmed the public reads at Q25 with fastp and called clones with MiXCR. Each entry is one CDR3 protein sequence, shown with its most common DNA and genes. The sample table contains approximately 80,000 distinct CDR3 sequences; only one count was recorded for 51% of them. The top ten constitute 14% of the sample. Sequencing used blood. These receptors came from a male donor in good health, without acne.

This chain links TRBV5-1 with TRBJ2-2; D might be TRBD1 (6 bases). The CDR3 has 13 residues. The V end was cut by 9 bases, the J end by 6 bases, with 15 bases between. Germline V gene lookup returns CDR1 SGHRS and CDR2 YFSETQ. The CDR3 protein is CAIAYRVAGELFF. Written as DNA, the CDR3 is TGCGCCATCGCCTACAGGGTGGCCGGGGAGCTGTTTTTT. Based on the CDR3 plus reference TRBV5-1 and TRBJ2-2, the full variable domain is KAGVTQTPRYLIKTRGQQVTLSCSPISGHRSVSWYQQTPGQGLQFLFEYFSETQRNKGNFPGRFSGRQFSNSRSEMNVSTLELGDSALYLCAIAYRVAGELFFGEGSRLTVL.

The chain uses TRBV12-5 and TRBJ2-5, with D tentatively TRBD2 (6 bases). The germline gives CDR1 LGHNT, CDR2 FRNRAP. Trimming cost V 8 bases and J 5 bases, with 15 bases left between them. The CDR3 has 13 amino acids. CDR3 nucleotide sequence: TGTGCTAGTAGTGGCGGGATCGGGGAGACCCAGTACTTC. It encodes CASSGGIGETQYF.

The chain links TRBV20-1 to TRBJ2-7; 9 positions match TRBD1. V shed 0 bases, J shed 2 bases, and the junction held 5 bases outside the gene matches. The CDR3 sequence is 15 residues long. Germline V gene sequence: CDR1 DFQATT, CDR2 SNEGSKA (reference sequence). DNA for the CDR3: TGCAGTGCTAGAGATGGGGACAGGGAACCCTACGAGCAGTACTTC. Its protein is CSARDGDREPYEQYF.

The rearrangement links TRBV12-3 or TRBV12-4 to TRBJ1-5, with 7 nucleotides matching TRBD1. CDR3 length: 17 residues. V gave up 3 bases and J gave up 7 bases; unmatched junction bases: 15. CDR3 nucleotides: TGTGCCAGCAGTTTCAGGGGACAGTGGGACAATGAGCAGCCCCAGCATTTT. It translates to CASSFRGQWDNEQPQHF.

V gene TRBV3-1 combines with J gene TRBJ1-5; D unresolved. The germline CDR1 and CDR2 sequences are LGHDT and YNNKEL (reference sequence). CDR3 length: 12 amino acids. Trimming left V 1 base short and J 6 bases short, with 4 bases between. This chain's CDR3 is CASSQGGQPQHF. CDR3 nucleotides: TGTGCCAGCAGCCAAGGAGGTCAGCCCCAGCATTTT. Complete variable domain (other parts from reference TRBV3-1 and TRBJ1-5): DTAVSQTPKYLVTQMGNDKSIKCEQNLGHDTMYWYKQDSKKFLKIMFSYNNKELIINETVPNRFSPKSPDKAHLNLHINSLELGDSAVYFCASSQGGQPQHFGDGTRLSIL.

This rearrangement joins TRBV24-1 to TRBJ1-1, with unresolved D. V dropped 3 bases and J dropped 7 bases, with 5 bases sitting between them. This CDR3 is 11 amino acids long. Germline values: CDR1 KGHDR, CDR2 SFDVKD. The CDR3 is CATSDGREAFF. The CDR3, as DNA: TGTGCCACCAGTGATGGGCGTGAAGCTTTCTTT.

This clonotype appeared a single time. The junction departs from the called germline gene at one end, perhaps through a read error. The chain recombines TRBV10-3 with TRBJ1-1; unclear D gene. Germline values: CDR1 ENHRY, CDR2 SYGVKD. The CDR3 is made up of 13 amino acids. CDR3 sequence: CATSEINFTEAFF. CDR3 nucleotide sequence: TGTGCCACCAGTGAGATTAATTTCACTGAAGCTTTCTTT.

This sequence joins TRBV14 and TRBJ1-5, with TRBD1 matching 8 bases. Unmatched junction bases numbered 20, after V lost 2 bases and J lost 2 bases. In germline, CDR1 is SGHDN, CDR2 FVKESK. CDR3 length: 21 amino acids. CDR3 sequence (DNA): TGTGCCAGCAGCCAACTTGGGAACACTGGACAGGGACGAGATTGCAATCAGCCCCAGCATTTT. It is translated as CASSQLGNTGQGRDCNQPQHF.

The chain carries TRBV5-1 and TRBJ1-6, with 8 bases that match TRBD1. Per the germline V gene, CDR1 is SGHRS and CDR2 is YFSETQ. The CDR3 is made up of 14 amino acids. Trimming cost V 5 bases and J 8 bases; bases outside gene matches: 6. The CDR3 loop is CASRYNRGDSPLHF. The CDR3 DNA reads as TGCGCCAGCAGGTATAACAGGGGGGATTCACCCCTCCACTTT.

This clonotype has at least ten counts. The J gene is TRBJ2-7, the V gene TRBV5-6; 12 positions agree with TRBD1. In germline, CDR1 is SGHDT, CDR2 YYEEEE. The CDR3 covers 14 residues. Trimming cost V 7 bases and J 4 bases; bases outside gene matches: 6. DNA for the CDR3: TGTGCCAGCGGACCGGGACAGGGGGCTTACGAGCAGTACTTC. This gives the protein CASGPGQGAYEQYF.

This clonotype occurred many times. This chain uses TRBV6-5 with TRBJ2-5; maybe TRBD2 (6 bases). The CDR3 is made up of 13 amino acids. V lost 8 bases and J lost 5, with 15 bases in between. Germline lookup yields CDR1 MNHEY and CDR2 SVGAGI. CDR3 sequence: CASGDSERETQYF. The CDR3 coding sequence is TGTGCCAGCGGGGACTCCGAGAGGGAGACCCAGTACTTC.

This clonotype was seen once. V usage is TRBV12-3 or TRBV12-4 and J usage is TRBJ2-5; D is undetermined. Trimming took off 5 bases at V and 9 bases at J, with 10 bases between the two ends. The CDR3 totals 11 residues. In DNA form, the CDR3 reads TGTGCCAGCAGTCCAGCGCCACCCCAGTACTTC. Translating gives CASSPAPPQYF.

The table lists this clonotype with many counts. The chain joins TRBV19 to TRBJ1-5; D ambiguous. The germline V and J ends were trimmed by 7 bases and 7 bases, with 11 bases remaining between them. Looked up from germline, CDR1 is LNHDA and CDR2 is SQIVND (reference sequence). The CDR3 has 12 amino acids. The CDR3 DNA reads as TGTGCCAGTACCTCAGGTGGCCAGCCCCAGCATTTT. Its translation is CASTSGGQPQHF.

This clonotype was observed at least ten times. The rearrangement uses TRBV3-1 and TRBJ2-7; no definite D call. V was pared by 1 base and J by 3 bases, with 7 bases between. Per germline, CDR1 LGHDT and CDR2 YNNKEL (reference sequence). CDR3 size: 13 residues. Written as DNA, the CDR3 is TGTGCCAGCAGCCAAGCCTCCCTCTACGAGCAGTACTTC. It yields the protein CASSQASLYEQYF.

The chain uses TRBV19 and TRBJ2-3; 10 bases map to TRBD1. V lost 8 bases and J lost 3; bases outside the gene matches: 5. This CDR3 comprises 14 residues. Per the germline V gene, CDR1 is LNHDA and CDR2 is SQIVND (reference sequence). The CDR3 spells CASRRQGATDTQYF. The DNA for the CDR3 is TGTGCCAGTCGAAGACAGGGGGCGACAGATACGCAGTATTTT. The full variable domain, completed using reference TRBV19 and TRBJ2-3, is DGGITQSPKYLFRKEGQNVTLSCEQNLNHDAMYWYRQDPGQGLRLIYYSQIVNDFQKGDIAEGYSVSREKKESFPLTVTSAQKNPTAFYLCASRRQGATDTQYFGPGTRLTVL.

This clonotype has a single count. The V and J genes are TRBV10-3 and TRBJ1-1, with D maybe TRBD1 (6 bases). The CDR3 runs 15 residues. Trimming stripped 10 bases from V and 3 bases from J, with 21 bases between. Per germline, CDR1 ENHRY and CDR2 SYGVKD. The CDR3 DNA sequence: TGTGCCAGCAGGCGTACAGGACAGACCTACACTGAAGCTTTCTTT. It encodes CASRRTGQTYTEAFF.

The CDR3 here is CASSQGLAAYEQYF. CDR3 coding DNA: TGTGCCAGCAGTCAGGGACTAGCGGCCTACGAGCAGTACTTC. The chain has TRBV7-9 and TRBJ2-7, with 11 bases that match TRBD2. Germline V lookup: CDR1 SEHNR, CDR2 FQNEAQ (reference sequence). The ends lost 6 bases at V and 2 bases at J; junction bases unmatched: 3. The CDR3 length is 14 residues.

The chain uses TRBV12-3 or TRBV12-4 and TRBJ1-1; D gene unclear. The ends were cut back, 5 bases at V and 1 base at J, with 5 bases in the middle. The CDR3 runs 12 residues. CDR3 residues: CASSEQNTEAFF. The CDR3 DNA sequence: TGTGCCAGCAGTGAACAGAACACTGAAGCTTTCTTT.

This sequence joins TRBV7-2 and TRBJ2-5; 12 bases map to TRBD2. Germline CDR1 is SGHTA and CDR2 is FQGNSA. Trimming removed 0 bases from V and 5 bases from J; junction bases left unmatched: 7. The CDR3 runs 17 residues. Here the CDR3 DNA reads TGTGCCAGCAGCTTAGCGAGCGGACTAGCGGGAAGGGAGACCCAGTACTTC. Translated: CASSLASGLAGRETQYF.

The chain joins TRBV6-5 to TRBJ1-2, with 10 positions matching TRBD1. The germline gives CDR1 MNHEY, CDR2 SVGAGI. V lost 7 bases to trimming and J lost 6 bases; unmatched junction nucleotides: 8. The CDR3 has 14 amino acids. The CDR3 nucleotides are TGTGCCAGCACCAAGACAGGGGGCAGCGATGGCTACACCTTC. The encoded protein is CASTKTGGSDGYTF.

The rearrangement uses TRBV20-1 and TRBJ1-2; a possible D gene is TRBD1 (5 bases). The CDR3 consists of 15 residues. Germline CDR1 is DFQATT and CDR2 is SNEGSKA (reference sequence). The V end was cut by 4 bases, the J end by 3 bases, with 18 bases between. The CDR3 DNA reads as TGCAGTGCTACCGCGTCACAGGCCGGAGACTATGGCTACACCTTC. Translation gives CSATASQAGDYGYTF.

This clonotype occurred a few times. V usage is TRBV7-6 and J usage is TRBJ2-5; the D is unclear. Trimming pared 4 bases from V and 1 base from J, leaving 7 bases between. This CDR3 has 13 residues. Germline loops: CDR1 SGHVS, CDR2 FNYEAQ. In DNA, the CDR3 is TGTGCCAGCAGCTCCCTCCCCCAAGAGACCCAGTACTTC. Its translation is CASSSLPQETQYF. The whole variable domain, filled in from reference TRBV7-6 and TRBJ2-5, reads GAGVSQSPRYKVTKRGQDVALRCDPISGHVSLYWYRQALGQGPEFLTYFNYEAQQDKSGLPNDRFSAERPEGSISTLTIQRTEQRDSAMYRCASSSLPQETQYFGPGTRLLVL.

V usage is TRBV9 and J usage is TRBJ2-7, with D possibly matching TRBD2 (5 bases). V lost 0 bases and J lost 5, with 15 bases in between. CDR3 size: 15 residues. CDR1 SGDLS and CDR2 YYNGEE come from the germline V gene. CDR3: CASSVGRGRIDEQYF. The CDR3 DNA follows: TGTGCCAGCAGCGTAGGGAGAGGGAGAATCGACGAGCAGTACTTC. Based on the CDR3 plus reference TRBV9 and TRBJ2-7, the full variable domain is DSGVTQTPKHLITATGQRVTLRCSPRSGDLSVYWYQQSLDQGLQFLIQYYNGEERAKGNILERFSAQQFPDLHSELNLSSLELGDSALYFCASSVGRGRIDEQYFGPGTRLTVT.

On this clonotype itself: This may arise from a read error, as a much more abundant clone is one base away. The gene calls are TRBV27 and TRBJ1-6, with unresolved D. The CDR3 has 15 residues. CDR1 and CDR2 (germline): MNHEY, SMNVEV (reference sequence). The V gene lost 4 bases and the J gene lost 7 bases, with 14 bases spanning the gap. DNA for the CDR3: TGTGCCAGCAGTTCATATGGCAGGTCAAATTCACCCCTCCACTTT. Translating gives CASSSYGRSNSPLHF.

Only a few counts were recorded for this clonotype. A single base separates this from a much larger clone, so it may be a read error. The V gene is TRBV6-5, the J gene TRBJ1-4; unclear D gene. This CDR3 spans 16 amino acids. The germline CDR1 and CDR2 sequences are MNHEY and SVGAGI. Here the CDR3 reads CASSHSWARTNEKLFF. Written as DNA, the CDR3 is TGTGCCAGCAGTCACTCGTGGGCAAGGACTAATGAAAAACTGTTTTTT.

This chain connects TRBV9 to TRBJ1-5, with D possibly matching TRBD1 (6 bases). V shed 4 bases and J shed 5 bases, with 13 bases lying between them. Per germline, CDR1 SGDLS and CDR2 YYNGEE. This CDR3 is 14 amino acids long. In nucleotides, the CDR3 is TGTGCCAGCAGCCAAGGGGGACTTTATCAGCCCCAGCATTTT. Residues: CASSQGGLYQPQHF.

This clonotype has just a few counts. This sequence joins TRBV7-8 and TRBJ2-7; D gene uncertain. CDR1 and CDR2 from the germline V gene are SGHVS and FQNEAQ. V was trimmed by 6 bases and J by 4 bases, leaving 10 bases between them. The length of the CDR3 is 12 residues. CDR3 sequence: CASSPARYEQYF. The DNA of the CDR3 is TGTGCCAGCAGTCCTGCGCGTTACGAGCAGTACTTC.